This is a list of T cell receptor beta chains from one sample in a study of identical twins. Using its own MiXCR run on the 5' RACE reads, TCRdb lists one record per CDR3 protein. The data hold over 200,000 distinct CDR3 sequences, with 8% to 11% observed a single time. Sample: memory T cells sorted from blood. These receptors came from a man in his forties or fifties in good health. CDR3s leave out the opening cysteine and the closing phenylalanine or tryptophan. The order of the fields is V gene, J gene, CDR3 protein.

v_gene: TRBV7-2; j_gene: TRBJ1-2; CDR3aa: ASSLAGAYGYT
v_gene: TRBV25-1; j_gene: TRBJ2-1; CDR3aa: ASSQGGTGAYNEQF
v_gene: TRBV6-2/TRBV6-3; j_gene: TRBJ1-1; CDR3aa: ASSYVNGLNTEAF
v_gene: TRBV29-1; j_gene: TRBJ2-1; CDR3aa: SVIGPGPNEQF
v_gene: TRBV6-1; j_gene: TRBJ1-4; CDR3aa: ASRTTVSSEKLF
v_gene: TRBV20-1; j_gene: TRBJ2-1; CDR3aa: SLRLGAGEQF
v_gene: TRBV20-1; j_gene: TRBJ2-6; CDR3aa: SAREGQGVYGANVLT
v_gene: TRBV12-3/TRBV12-4; j_gene: TRBJ1-1; CDR3aa: ASSFYTGEAF
v_gene: TRBV11-2; j_gene: TRBJ2-3; CDR3aa: ASSPGTTGKFW
v_gene: TRBV20-1; j_gene: TRBJ1-5; CDR3aa: SARDERGGRREPQH
v_gene: TRBV5-1; j_gene: TRBJ1-2; CDR3aa: ASSTWTGGLYGYT
v_gene: TRBV5-1; j_gene: TRBJ1-6; CDR3aa: ASSLSGGGNNSPLH
v_gene: TRBV28; j_gene: TRBJ2-4; CDR3aa: ASSLTGRENIQY
v_gene: TRBV20-1; j_gene: TRBJ2-5; CDR3aa: SARGGPSETQY
v_gene: TRBV30; j_gene: TRBJ2-5; CDR3aa: AWSVMEGTQY
v_gene: TRBV4-3; j_gene: TRBJ1-6; CDR3aa: ASSQDIYNSPLH
v_gene: TRBV6-2/TRBV6-3; j_gene: TRBJ2-7; CDR3aa: ASSYAPTIAGVLTYEQY
v_gene: TRBV29-1; j_gene: TRBJ2-3; CDR3aa: SPIVPRGRGKSTDTQY
v_gene: TRBV3-1; j_gene: TRBJ2-7; CDR3aa: ASSQDLSRTGVYEQY
v_gene: TRBV4-2; j_gene: TRBJ1-2; CDR3aa: ASSLGGGDNYGYT
v_gene: TRBV2; j_gene: TRBJ2-2; CDR3aa: ASSERRPGNTGELF
v_gene: TRBV9; j_gene: TRBJ2-3; CDR3aa: ASSVSAGSDTQY
v_gene: TRBV10-3; j_gene: TRBJ2-5; CDR3aa: ATTPREGETQY
v_gene: TRBV30; j_gene: TRBJ2-7; CDR3aa: AWSVEGYEQY
v_gene: TRBV4-3; j_gene: TRBJ2-7; CDR3aa: ASSQDGSGLGSYEQY
v_gene: TRBV7-2; j_gene: TRBJ1-5; CDR3aa: ASSAKPNQPQH
v_gene: TRBV6-2/TRBV6-3; j_gene: TRBJ2-7; CDR3aa: ASSYETGTSGGLYEQY
v_gene: TRBV4-1; j_gene: TRBJ1-4; CDR3aa: ASSPTSRQAEVGKLF
v_gene: TRBV5-6; j_gene: TRBJ2-5; CDR3aa: ASSLARGETQY
v_gene: TRBV30; j_gene: TRBJ1-1; CDR3aa: AWSVHRAISAF
v_gene: TRBV20-1; j_gene: TRBJ2-3; CDR3aa: SAIRDINTDTQY
v_gene: TRBV6-2/TRBV6-3; j_gene: TRBJ2-1; CDR3aa: ASSLTGLAGPGEQF
v_gene: TRBV29-1; j_gene: TRBJ2-3; CDR3aa: SARRAGTDTQY
v_gene: TRBV18; j_gene: TRBJ2-7; CDR3aa: ASSPVYSGTVNPYEQY
v_gene: TRBV28; j_gene: TRBJ1-6; CDR3aa: ASSPRDGSNSPLH
v_gene: TRBV14; j_gene: TRBJ2-2; CDR3aa: ASSQNLGGELF
v_gene: TRBV15; j_gene: TRBJ2-6; CDR3aa: ATSRVGGRLALGANVLT
v_gene: TRBV25-1; j_gene: TRBJ2-7; CDR3aa: ASREQGSYEQY
v_gene: TRBV7-9; j_gene: TRBJ1-1; CDR3aa: ASTVMNTEAF
v_gene: TRBV9; j_gene: TRBJ2-3; CDR3aa: ASSLSSGGPDTQY
v_gene: TRBV28; j_gene: TRBJ2-1; CDR3aa: ASSSGGGVDYNEQF
v_gene: TRBV4-1; j_gene: TRBJ1-2; CDR3aa: ASSQDWGKGGYT
v_gene: TRBV9; j_gene: TRBJ2-2; CDR3aa: ASSVGMGVPGELF
v_gene: TRBV7-8; j_gene: TRBJ2-1; CDR3aa: ASSPGTGRNEQF
v_gene: TRBV20-1; j_gene: TRBJ1-4; CDR3aa: SAGGGTGHEKLF
v_gene: TRBV6-1; j_gene: TRBJ2-1; CDR3aa: ASTHLAGGYNEQF
v_gene: TRBV19; j_gene: TRBJ2-5; CDR3aa: ASSITGTEETQY
v_gene: TRBV5-6; j_gene: TRBJ1-2; CDR3aa: ASSLRVWGPNYGYT
v_gene: TRBV18; j_gene: TRBJ2-1; CDR3aa: ASSPGSGRGNEQF
v_gene: TRBV20-1; j_gene: TRBJ1-5; CDR3aa: SAPDRRESQPQH
v_gene: TRBV7-2; j_gene: TRBJ1-6; CDR3aa: ASSWGQVGHSPLH
v_gene: TRBV3-1; j_gene: TRBJ2-5; CDR3aa: ASSHPRQGSQETQY